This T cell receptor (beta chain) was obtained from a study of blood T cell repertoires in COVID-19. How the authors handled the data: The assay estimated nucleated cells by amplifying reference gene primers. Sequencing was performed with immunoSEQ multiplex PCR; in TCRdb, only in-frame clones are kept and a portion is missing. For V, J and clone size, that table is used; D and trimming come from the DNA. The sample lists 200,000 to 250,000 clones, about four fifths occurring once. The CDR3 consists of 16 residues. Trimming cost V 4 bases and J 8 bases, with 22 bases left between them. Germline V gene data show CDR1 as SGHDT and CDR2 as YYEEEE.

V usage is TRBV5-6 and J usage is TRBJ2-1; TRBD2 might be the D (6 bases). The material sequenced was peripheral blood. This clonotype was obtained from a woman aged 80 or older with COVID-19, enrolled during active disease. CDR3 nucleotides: TGTGCCAGCAGCGCACTAGGAGGGTCTCGGATGGATGAGCAGTTCTTC. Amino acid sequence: CASSALGGSRMDEQFF.